The 20 T cell receptor beta chains given below trace back to one sample, sequenced in a study of beta chain features in type 1 diabetes. The whole isolated RNA underwent reverse transcription, so sequencing captured expressed TCRB transcripts. The assay was immunoSEQ multiplex PCR, and TCRdb's table has in-frame clones only and misses some. The sample has 450,000 or so clones, over 9.5% seen once. The sample taken for sequencing was naive CD4+ T cells from blood. The source of these receptors is a woman under 30 in good health.

This clone was observed a handful of times. V usage is TRBV25-1 and J usage is TRBJ2-4; perhaps TRBD2 as D (5 bases). The CDR3 is 15 amino acids. Deletions cut 1 base from V and 0 bases from J, with 7 bases between. Germline assignment: CDR1 MGHDK and CDR2 SYGVNS. The CDR3 sequence: CASSEWERAKNIQYF. CDR3 coding DNA: TGTGCCAGCAGTGAATGGGAGCGAGCCAAAAACATTCAGTACTTC. Together with reference TRBV25-1 and TRBJ2-4, the CDR3 gives the full variable domain: EADIYQTPRYLVIGTGKKITLECSQTMGHDKMYWYQQDPGMELHLIHYSYGVNSTEKGDLSSESTVSRIRTEHFPLTLESARPSHTSQYLCASSEWERAKNIQYFGAGTRLSVL.

V is TRBV7-2 and J is TRBJ1-5, with TRBD1 as a possible D gene (5 bases). The CDR3 is 15 residues long. The V gene's germline CDR1 is SGHTA and CDR2 FQGNSA. Trimming removed 0 bases from V and 5 bases from J, with 11 bases in between. The CDR3 region is CASSLAGDGDQPQHF. Written as DNA, the CDR3 is TGTGCCAGCAGCTTAGCAGGGGACGGTGATCAGCCCCAGCATTTT. Filled out from reference TRBV7-2 and TRBJ1-5, the complete variable domain reads GAGVSQSPSNKVTEKGKDVELRCDPISGHTALYWYRQSLGQGLEFLIYFQGNSAPDKSGLPSDRFSAERTGGSVSTLTIQRTQQEDSAVYLCASSLAGDGDQPQHFGDGTRLSIL.

The chain recombines TRBV29-1 with TRBJ2-1, with D possibly being TRBD2 (6 bases). The CDR3 has 13 residues. Germline CDR1 is SQVTM and CDR2 is ANQGSEA. Trimming took 5 bases from V and 4 from J, leaving 12 bases between them. The CDR3 reads CSVSTSRYNEQFF. DNA for the CDR3: TGCAGCGTTAGTACTAGCAGGTACAATGAGCAGTTCTTC.

This chain uses TRBV29-1 with TRBJ1-2; D gene ambiguous. V gave up 2 bases and J gave up 10 bases, with 17 bases separating them. Germline V gene lookup returns CDR1 SQVTM and CDR2 ANQGSEA. The CDR3 has 13 amino acids. CDR3 region: CSVELARARVYTF. The CDR3 region has the DNA TGCAGCGTTGAATTGGCCCGGGCCCGTGTCTACACCTTC. Looking up the rest from reference TRBV29-1 and TRBJ1-2 gives the full variable domain: SAVISQKPSRDICQRGTSLTIQCQVDSQVTMMFWYRQQPGQSLTLIATANQGSEATYESGFVIDKFPISRPNLTFSTLTVSNMSPEDSSIYLCSVELARARVYTFGSGTRLTVV.

The chain recombines TRBV19 with TRBJ2-5; no reliable D call. V lost 6 bases and J lost 1, with 15 bases in between. Germline assignment: CDR1 LNHDA and CDR2 SQIVND (reference sequence). The CDR3 contains 15 residues. CDR3 amino acids: CASSRRTVGQETQYF. The CDR3 nucleotides read TGTGCCAGTAGCCGGCGCACGGTTGGCCAAGAGACCCAGTACTTC.

This clone has only a few counts. The CDR3 loop is CASMVGAGEKLFF. The CDR3 DNA reads TGTGCCAGCATGGTGGGGGCAGGTGAAAAACTGTTTTTT. V and J are TRBV7-9 and TRBJ1-4; possible D gene TRBD1, 6 bases. In germline, CDR1 is SEHNR, CDR2 FQNEAQ (reference sequence). Trimming left V 7 bases short and J 7 bases short, with 13 bases between. CDR3 length: 13 residues.

The V gene is TRBV28, the J gene TRBJ1-2, with TRBD1 identical over 8 bases. The CDR3 loop spans 14 amino acids. Germline V gene data show CDR1 as MDHEN and CDR2 as SYDVKM. With V trimmed by 10 bases and J by 8 bases, 15 bases remained unmatched. CDR3 coding DNA: TGTGCCATCTCTCAGCCTTGGACAGGGAAAGGCTACACCTTC. It encodes CAISQPWTGKGYTF.

This clone was counted only a few times. This chain uses TRBV9 with TRBJ1-1; D unclear. CDR1 is SGDLS, CDR2 YYNGEE, per germline. The CDR3 contains 13 residues. Trimming removed 4 bases at V and 3 bases at J, with 10 bases between. The CDR3 loop is CASSPEGHTEAFF. The CDR3 nucleotides read TGTGCCAGCAGCCCTGAAGGGCACACTGAAGCTTTCTTT.

The sample holds a few counts of this clone. This rearrangement joins TRBV5-1 to TRBJ2-5, with 7 bases lining up with TRBD1. The CDR3 covers 13 residues. J lost 3 bases, V lost 4 bases, and 3 bases had no gene match. Germline lookup yields CDR1 SGHRS and CDR2 YFSETQ. The CDR3 sequence is CASSPGTEETQYF. For the CDR3, the DNA is TGCGCCAGCAGCCCGGGGACAGAAGAGACCCAGTACTTC.

The chain combines TRBV9 with TRBJ2-3; D is perhaps TRBD1 or TRBD2 (5 bases each). The CDR3 runs 16 residues. Germline loops: CDR1 SGDLS, CDR2 YYNGEE. Deletions cut 0 bases from V and 5 bases from J, with 16 bases between. CDR3 sequence: CASSVDGAPLGDTQYF. CDR3 coding DNA: TGTGCCAGCAGCGTAGACGGGGCCCCACTAGGAGATACGCAGTATTTT.

CDR3 sequence reads: CASSESGLAEQFF. DNA of the CDR3: TGTGCCAGCAGTGAATCAGGACTAGCGGAGCAGTTCTTC. V is TRBV25-1 and J is TRBJ2-1, with 9 positions matching TRBD2. Germline V gives CDR1 MGHDK, CDR2 SYGVNS. This CDR3 region has 13 residues. V dropped 1 base and J dropped 10; count of bases not matched to a gene: 2. Together with reference TRBV25-1 and TRBJ2-1, the CDR3 gives the full variable domain: EADIYQTPRYLVIGTGKKITLECSQTMGHDKMYWYQQDPGMELHLIHYSYGVNSTEKGDLSSESTVSRIRTEHFPLTLESARPSHTSQYLCASSESGLAEQFFGPGTRLTVL.

The rearrangement uses TRBV7-2 and TRBJ2-7, with D perhaps matching TRBD1 (6 bases). The CDR3 is 15 residues long. The germline gives CDR1 SGHTA, CDR2 FQGNSA. Deletions cut 2 bases from V and 4 bases from J, with 15 bases between. CDR3 protein: CASSLLGQPRYEQYF. The CDR3 bases are TGTGCCAGCAGCTTACTCGGACAGCCCCGATACGAGCAGTACTTC.

The gene calls are TRBV2 and TRBJ2-5; the D is unclear. CDR3 length: 12 amino acids. Germline-derived CDR1 and CDR2 are SNHLY and FYNNEI. V was pared by 8 bases and J by 0 bases, with 7 bases between. The CDR3, as DNA: TGTGCCAGCTGTCGTTACCAAGAGACCCAGTACTTC. It translates to CASCRYQETQYF.

The CDR3 spells CASKGSKVGTQYF. DNA of the CDR3: TGTGCCAGCAAGGGCAGCAAGGTTGGTACGCAGTATTTT. The genes are TRBV28 and TRBJ2-3; no clear D gene. Deletions cut 7 bases from V and 8 bases from J, with 16 bases between. CDR1 MDHEN and CDR2 SYDVKM come from the germline V gene. The CDR3 is 13 residues long. Full variable domain (outside the CDR3, taken from reference TRBV28 and TRBJ2-3): DVKVTQSSRYLVKRTGEKVFLECVQDMDHENMFWYRQDPGLGLRLIYFSYDVKMKEKGDIPEGYSVSREKKERFSLILESASTNQTSMYLCASKGSKVGTQYFGPGTRLTVL.

In its sample, this clone was seen a few times. The CDR3 region is CASSLRTGGNEQFF. CDR3 nucleotide sequence: TGCGCCAGCAGCTTAAGGACAGGGGGCAATGAGCAGTTCTTC. The chain links TRBV5-1 to TRBJ2-1; 10 bases agree with TRBD1. The CDR3 is made up of 14 amino acids. From germline, CDR1 is SGHRS and CDR2 YFSETQ. Trimming cost V 2 bases and J 6 bases; bases outside gene matches: 2.

The chain is built from TRBV7-9 and TRBJ2-7; the match to TRBD2 covers 14 bases. Trimming at V came to 1 base and at J to 7 bases, leaving 3 bases not matched to a gene. The CDR3 length is 15 residues. Germline CDR1 reads SEHNR; CDR2 reads FQNEAQ (reference sequence). The CDR3 here is CASSLVGTSGSEQYF. CDR3 coding DNA: TGTGCCAGCAGCTTAGTTGGGACTAGCGGGAGTGAGCAGTACTTC.

The chain carries TRBV30 and TRBJ2-1; tentatively, D is TRBD2 (5 bases). The CDR3 contains 14 residues. V lost 4 bases to trimming and J lost 9 bases, with 19 bases between them. Germline-derived CDR1 and CDR2 are GTSNPN and SVGIG (reference sequence). The CDR3 spells CAWKSSGVTIEQFF. The DNA for the CDR3 is TGTGCCTGGAAGTCGAGCGGAGTGACAATTGAGCAGTTCTTC.

This clone was seen a few times. The DNA for the CDR3 is TGTGCCAGCAGCCGGACTAGCGGACTGGAGCAGTTCTTC. It is translated as CASSRTSGLEQFF. The chain carries TRBV7-9 and TRBJ2-1, with 10 bases lining up with TRBD2. V was clipped by 5 bases and J by 10 bases; unmatched bases: 5. Germline CDR1 is SEHNR and CDR2 is FQNEAQ (reference sequence). The CDR3 loop spans 13 amino acids.

This chain joins TRBV5-1 and TRBJ2-5; D uncertain. From germline, CDR1 is SGHRS and CDR2 YFSETQ. V shed 4 bases and J shed 5 bases, with 24 bases lying between them. The CDR3 contains 17 residues. CDR3 bases: TGCGCCAGCAGCACGGGCCCCTCCGGGCCCAGTGGGGAGACCCAGTACTTC. Translation: CASSTGPSGPSGETQYF. The full variable domain, in which reference TRBV5-1 and TRBJ2-5 provide the parts outside the CDR3, is KAGVTQTPRYLIKTRGQQVTLSCSPISGHRSVSWYQQTPGQGLQFLFEYFSETQRNKGNFPGRFSGRQFSNSRSEMNVSTLELGDSALYLCASSTGPSGPSGETQYFGPGTRLLVL.

This chain joins TRBV28 and TRBJ2-5; either TRBD1 or TRBD2 may fit D (6 bases each). Per germline, CDR1 MDHEN and CDR2 SYDVKM. The CDR3 has 14 residues. Trimming shortened V by 6 bases and J by 4 bases, and 15 bases separated the two germline ends. The CDR3 loop is CASRTTRGGETQYF. The CDR3 DNA follows: TGTGCCAGCAGAACAACCAGGGGAGGAGAGACCCAGTACTTC. Full variable domain (outside the CDR3, taken from reference TRBV28 and TRBJ2-5): DVKVTQSSRYLVKRTGEKVFLECVQDMDHENMFWYRQDPGLGLRLIYFSYDVKMKEKGDIPEGYSVSREKKERFSLILESASTNQTSMYLCASRTTRGGETQYFGPGTRLLVL.